One sample yielded the 23 T cell receptor beta chains listed below, sequenced in a study of molecular identifiers for immune sequencing clone quantification. TCRdb independently ran MiXCR on the PCR reads; one entry per CDR3 protein. There are 550,000 to 750,000 distinct CDR3 sequences in the sample; 20% occur only once, and around 0.86% lies in the top ten. What was sequenced was naive CD8+ T cells from blood, with Jurkat cell RNA spiked in. Subset given: FACS-sorted CD8+CD4-CCR7+CD45RA+ naive T cells. Receptors were obtained from a human donor in good health. Some libraries in this study had Jurkat cell RNA spiked in.

In this sample, this clonotype turned up many times. The chain links TRBV5-6 to TRBJ1-1; D may be TRBD1 (5 bases). The CDR3 runs 14 residues. Trimming took 3 bases from V and 5 from J, leaving 14 bases between them. Germline V gene data show CDR1 as SGHDT and CDR2 as YYEEEE. Written as DNA, the CDR3 is TGTGCCAGCAGCTGGCCGGCAGGGCGGACTGAAGCTTTCTTT. Protein: CASSWPAGRTEAFF.

This clonotype was detected a few times. This chain links TRBV5-1 with TRBJ1-6; 7 bases map to TRBD1. In germline, CDR1 is SGHRS, CDR2 YFSETQ. This CDR3 is 18 amino acids long. Germline trimming cut 0 bases from V and 7 bases from J; bases unmatched to any gene: 13. CDR3 coding DNA: TGCGCCAGCAGCTTGGCAGGGCCTGGGCAGGGGGTGAATTCACCCCTCCACTTT. The encoded protein is CASSLAGPGQGVNSPLHF. Drawing the rest from reference TRBV5-1 and TRBJ1-6, the complete variable domain is KAGVTQTPRYLIKTRGQQVTLSCSPISGHRSVSWYQQTPGQGLQFLFEYFSETQRNKGNFPGRFSGRQFSNSRSEMNVSTLELGDSALYLCASSLAGPGQGVNSPLHFGNGTRLTVT.

This clonotype has a count of ten or more. This chain connects TRBV6-6 to TRBJ2-3, with 7 bases aligning to TRBD2. Per the germline V gene, CDR1 is MNHNY and CDR2 is SVGAGI (reference sequence). This CDR3 region has 17 residues. V lost 6 bases to trimming and J lost 1 base; unmatched junction nucleotides: 13. CDR3 in DNA: TGTGCCAGCAGCACGATGGGGGGGGGAGGCGGCACAGATACGCAGTATTTT. Translating gives CASSTMGGGGGTDTQYF.

This clonotype was observed many times. The rearrangement uses TRBV9 and TRBJ1-1; D unresolved. The CDR3 consists of 13 residues. The germline V gene has CDR1 SGDLS and CDR2 YYNGEE. V was cut by 4 bases and J by 2 bases, with 9 bases left in between. CDR3 nucleotides: TGTGCCAGCAGCTCAGACGTTAACACTGAAGCTTTCTTT. It encodes CASSSDVNTEAFF.

Turning to this clonotype: The junction shows a germline mismatch at one end, possibly a read error. This chain joins TRBV7-6 and TRBJ2-1, with 8 bases lining up with TRBD2. The CDR3 loop spans 15 amino acids. Germline-derived CDR1 and CDR2 are SGHVS and FNYEAQ. As DNA, the CDR3 is TGTGCCAGCAGCTTAGACCGGGGGGGTTACAATGGGCAGTTCTTC. Translating it yields CASSLDRGGYNGQFF.

This chain uses TRBV4-3 with TRBJ1-1; D is uncertain. From germline, CDR1 is LGHNA and CDR2 YSLEER. V gave up 3 bases and J gave up 0 bases, with 11 bases separating them. The CDR3 covers 15 residues. CDR3 loop: CASSQIHTMNTEAFF. The CDR3 coding sequence is TGCGCCAGCAGCCAGATACATACGATGAACACTGAAGCTTTCTTT.

The chain joins TRBV4-3 to TRBJ2-2; 8 bases fit TRBD1. With V trimmed by 3 bases and J by 6 bases, 3 bases remained unmatched. The CDR3 has 14 amino acids. Germline V lookup: CDR1 LGHNA, CDR2 YSLEER. The CDR3 region has the DNA TGCGCCAGCAGCCAGCGGACAGGGCCCGGGGAGCTGTTTTTT. This sequence encodes CASSQRTGPGELFF.

In its sample, this clonotype was seen many times. The chain carries TRBV9 and TRBJ2-6; D gene ambiguous. There are 17 residues in the CDR3. Per the germline V gene, CDR1 is SGDLS and CDR2 is YYNGEE. The ends were cut back, 0 bases at V and 0 bases at J, with 10 bases in the middle. The CDR3 DNA sequence: TGTGCCAGCAGCGTAGTGGCACCAAGCTCTGGGGCCAACGTCCTGACTTTC. Residues: CASSVVAPSSGANVLTF.

This clonotype was detected a few times. This chain links TRBV5-5 with TRBJ1-6; 9 nucleotides line up with TRBD1. This CDR3 comprises 12 residues. Germline CDR1 reads SGHKS; CDR2 reads YYEKEE (reference sequence). V dropped 7 bases and J dropped 14; count of bases not matched to a gene: 7. DNA for the CDR3: TGTGCCAGCTCCGGGACAGGGACGACCCTCCACTTT. It encodes CASSGTGTTLHF.

This clonotype was seen ten or more times. The chain combines TRBV6-5 with TRBJ2-2, with D possibly TRBD2 on 5 matching bases. V dropped 2 bases and J dropped 5 bases, with 6 bases sitting between them. This CDR3 contains 13 residues. The germline gives CDR1 MNHEY, CDR2 SVGAGI. The CDR3: CASSYGETGELFF. CDR3 nucleotide sequence: TGTGCCAGCAGTTACGGGGAGACCGGGGAGCTGTTTTTT.

This clonotype was recorded at least ten times. V usage is TRBV7-9 and J usage is TRBJ1-4; D not resolved. Trimming took off 2 bases at V and 5 bases at J, with 9 bases between the two ends. Germline V gives CDR1 SEHNR, CDR2 FQNEAQ (reference sequence). The CDR3 is made up of 14 amino acids. In DNA form, the CDR3 reads TGTGCCAGCAGCTTAACAGCTCCAAATGAAAAACTGTTTTTT. It yields the protein CASSLTAPNEKLFF.

For this clonotype: This may arise from a read error, as a much more abundant clone is one base away. The V and J genes are TRBV4-1 and TRBJ2-7, with TRBD2 identical over 9 bases. Trimming removed 3 bases from V and 9 bases from J; junction bases left unmatched: 15. This CDR3 has 16 amino acids. CDR1 and CDR2 from the germline V gene are MGHRA and YSYEKL. The CDR3 coding sequence is TGCGCCAGCAGCCACCTAGCCGGGACTAGCTTGGGTGGGCAGTACTTC. It translates to CASSHLAGTSLGGQYF.

Many counts were recorded for this clonotype. The chain links TRBV4-1 to TRBJ1-4, with TRBD1 as a possible D gene (6 bases). Trimming removed 2 bases at V and 3 bases at J, with 16 bases between. Germline values: CDR1 MGHRA, CDR2 YSYEKL. The CDR3 consists of 17 residues. The CDR3 reads CASSQSGGQPANEKLFF. The DNA of the CDR3 is TGCGCCAGCAGCCAAAGTGGGGGGCAGCCGGCTAATGAAAAACTGTTTTTT.

This clonotype was recorded many times. The genes are TRBV27 and TRBJ2-3, with a weak D call TRBD2 (6 bases). This CDR3 spans 17 amino acids. The V gene lost 0 bases and the J gene lost 2 bases, with 15 bases spanning the gap. In germline, CDR1 is MNHEY, CDR2 SMNVEV (reference sequence). DNA of the CDR3: TGTGCCAGCAGTTTATCGTGGGTACGGGGGTCCACAGATACGCAGTATTTT. Its protein product is CASSLSWVRGSTDTQYF.

The gene calls are TRBV3-1 and TRBJ1-4; D not certain. The CDR3 spans 16 residues. Germline-derived CDR1 and CDR2 are LGHDT and YNNKEL (reference sequence). The V and J ends lost 1 base and 8 bases respectively, with 17 bases between them. The CDR3 loop reads CASSQGTHDGLEKLFF. CDR3 sequence (DNA): TGTGCCAGCAGCCAAGGGACTCACGACGGGCTCGAAAAACTGTTTTTT.

This chain's CDR3 is CASSWQGGPFEQYF. The CDR3 DNA is TGTGCCAGCAGTTGGCAGGGTGGCCCGTTCGAGCAGTACTTC. V gene TRBV27 combines with J gene TRBJ2-7; perhaps TRBD1 as D (5 bases). The CDR3 is made up of 14 amino acids. Germline CDR1 reads MNHEY; CDR2 reads SMNVEV (reference sequence). Deletions cut 4 bases from V and 6 bases from J, with 16 bases between.

V gene TRBV27 combines with J gene TRBJ1-2; the match to TRBD1 covers 7 bases. The CDR3 loop spans 13 amino acids. Looked up from germline, CDR1 is MNHEY and CDR2 is SMNVEV (reference sequence). V shed 5 bases and J 7 bases; nucleotides not matched to a gene: 7. CDR3 bases: TGTGCCAGCAGTCAGGGGGGGGTTTCTGGCTACACCTTC. Translating gives CASSQGGVSGYTF.

This clonotype has a count of ten or more. The chain links TRBV6-2 or TRBV6-3 to TRBJ2-7, with a possible D match to TRBD2 (6 bases). Germline lookup yields CDR1 MNHEY and CDR2 SVGEGT. This CDR3 region has 16 residues. V was cut by 0 bases and J by 2 bases, with 14 bases left in between. The CDR3 bases are TGTGCCAGCAGTTACTCCCGGGACTCCACCGCCTACGAGCAGTACTTC. As protein: CASSYSRDSTAYEQYF.

At least ten counts were recorded for this clonotype. The chain employs TRBV6-4 and TRBJ2-3; the D gene could be TRBD1 or TRBD2 (5 bases each). The CDR3 covers 16 residues. The V end lost 1 base, the J end lost 1 base, and 12 bases lay between the germline ends. CDR1 is MRHNA, CDR2 SNTAGT, per germline. In nucleotides, the CDR3 is TGTGCCAGCAGTGACTGTGGGACGGCTTGCACAGATACGCAGTATTTT. Protein: CASSDCGTACTDTQYF.

This clonotype was recorded at least ten times. The rearrangement uses TRBV5-6 and TRBJ2-5; tentative D call: TRBD1 (5 bases). Looked up from germline, CDR1 is SGHDT and CDR2 is YYEEEE. The CDR3 is 14 amino acids. The ends were cut back, 0 bases at V and 5 bases at J, with 11 bases in the middle. For the CDR3, the DNA is TGTGCCAGCAGCTTGGAAGGGGATGGGGAGACCCAGTACTTC. Translated: CASSLEGDGETQYF.

This clonotype has a count of ten or more. The chain employs TRBV7-9 and TRBJ2-3; D call uncertain. This CDR3 has 14 residues. Germline CDR1 SEHNR, CDR2 FQNEAQ (reference sequence). The V gene lost 5 bases and the J gene lost 0 bases, with 9 bases spanning the gap. The CDR3 reads CASSPVISTDTQYF. Here the CDR3 DNA reads TGTGCCAGCAGCCCAGTTATAAGCACAGATACGCAGTATTTT.

With respect to this clonotype: The junction shows a germline mismatch at one end, possibly a read error. The gene calls are TRBV7-6 and TRBJ2-2; 10 positions match TRBD2. In germline, CDR1 is SGHVS, CDR2 FNYEAQ. This CDR3 region has 20 residues. The DNA of the CDR3 is TGTGCCAGCAGCTTTGGATTACTAGCGGGATACGTCGCGAACACCGGGGAGCCGTTTTTT. Its protein product is CASSFGLLAGYVANTGEPFF.

This clonotype was seen at least ten times. The chain links TRBV2 to TRBJ2-3; weak D call: TRBD1 (5 bases). Trimming cost V 8 bases and J 1 base, with 22 bases left between them. Germline CDR1 SNHLY, CDR2 FYNNEI. The CDR3 is made up of 17 amino acids. The DNA of the CDR3 is TGTGCCAGCGAATGGACACAAGGTTTCGCCCGCACAGATACGCAGTATTTT. Residues: CASEWTQGFARTDTQYF.